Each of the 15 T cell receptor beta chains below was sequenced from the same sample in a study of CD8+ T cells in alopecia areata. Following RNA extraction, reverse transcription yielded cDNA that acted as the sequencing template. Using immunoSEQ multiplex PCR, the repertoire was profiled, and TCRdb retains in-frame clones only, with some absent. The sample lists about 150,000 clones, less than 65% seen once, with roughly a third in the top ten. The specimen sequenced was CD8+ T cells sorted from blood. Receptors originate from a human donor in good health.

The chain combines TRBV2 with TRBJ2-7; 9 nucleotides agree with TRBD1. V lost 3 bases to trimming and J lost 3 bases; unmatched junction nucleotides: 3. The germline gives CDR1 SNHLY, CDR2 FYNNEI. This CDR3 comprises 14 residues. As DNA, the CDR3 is TGTGCCAGCAGTGAGGACAGGGGCAACTACGAGCAGTACTTC. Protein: CASSEDRGNYEQYF.

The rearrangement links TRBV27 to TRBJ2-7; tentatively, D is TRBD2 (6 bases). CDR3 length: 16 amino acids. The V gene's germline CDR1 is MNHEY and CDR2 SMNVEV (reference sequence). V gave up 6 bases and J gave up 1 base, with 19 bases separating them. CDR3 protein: CASSQGRYGSSYEQYF. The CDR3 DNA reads TGTGCCAGCAGCCAAGGACGGTACGGGAGTTCCTACGAGCAGTACTTC.

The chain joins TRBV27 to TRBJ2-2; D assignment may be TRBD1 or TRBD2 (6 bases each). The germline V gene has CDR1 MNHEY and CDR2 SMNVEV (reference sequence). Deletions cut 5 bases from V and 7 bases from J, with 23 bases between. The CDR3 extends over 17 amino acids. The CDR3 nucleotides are TGTGCCAGCAGTCCTCCCCGGGGGCGGTTCGGTGTCGGGGAGCTGTTTTTT. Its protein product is CASSPPRGRFGVGELFF.

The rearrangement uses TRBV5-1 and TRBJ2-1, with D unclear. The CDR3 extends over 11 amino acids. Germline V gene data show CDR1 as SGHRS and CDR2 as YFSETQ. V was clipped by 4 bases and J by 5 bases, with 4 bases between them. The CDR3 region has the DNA TGCGCCAGCAGCCTAAACAATGAGCAGTTCTTC. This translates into CASSLNNEQFF. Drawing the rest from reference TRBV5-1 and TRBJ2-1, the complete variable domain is KAGVTQTPRYLIKTRGQQVTLSCSPISGHRSVSWYQQTPGQGLQFLFEYFSETQRNKGNFPGRFSGRQFSNSRSEMNVSTLELGDSALYLCASSLNNEQFFGPGTRLTVL.

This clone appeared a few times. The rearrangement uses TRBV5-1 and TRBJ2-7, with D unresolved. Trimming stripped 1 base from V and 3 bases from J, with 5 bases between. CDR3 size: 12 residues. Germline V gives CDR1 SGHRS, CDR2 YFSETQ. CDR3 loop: CASSLNFYEQYF. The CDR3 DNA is TGCGCCAGCAGCTTGAATTTCTACGAGCAGTACTTC.

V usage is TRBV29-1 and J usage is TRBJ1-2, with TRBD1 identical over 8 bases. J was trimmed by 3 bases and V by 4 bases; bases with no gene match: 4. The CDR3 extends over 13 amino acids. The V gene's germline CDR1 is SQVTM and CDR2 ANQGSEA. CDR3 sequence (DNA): TGCAGCGTTGTAATACAGGGGGACTATGGCTACACCTTC. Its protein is CSVVIQGDYGYTF.

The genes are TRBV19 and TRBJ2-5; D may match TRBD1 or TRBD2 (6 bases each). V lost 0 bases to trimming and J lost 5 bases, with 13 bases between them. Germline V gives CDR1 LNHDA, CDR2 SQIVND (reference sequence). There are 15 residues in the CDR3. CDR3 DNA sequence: TGTGCCAGTAGTATAGATCCGGGGGCCGATGAGACCCAGTACTTC. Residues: CASSIDPGADETQYF. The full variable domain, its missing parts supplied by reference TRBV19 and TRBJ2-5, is DGGITQSPKYLFRKEGQNVTLSCEQNLNHDAMYWYRQDPGQGLRLIYYSQIVNDFQKGDIAEGYSVSREKKESFPLTVTSAQKNPTAFYLCASSIDPGADETQYFGPGTRLLVL.

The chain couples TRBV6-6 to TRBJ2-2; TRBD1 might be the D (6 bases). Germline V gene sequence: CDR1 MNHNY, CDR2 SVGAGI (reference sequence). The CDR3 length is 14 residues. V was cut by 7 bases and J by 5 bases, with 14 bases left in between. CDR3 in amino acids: CASTTGMGTGELFF. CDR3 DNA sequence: TGTGCCAGCACCACAGGGATGGGAACCGGGGAGCTGTTTTTT.

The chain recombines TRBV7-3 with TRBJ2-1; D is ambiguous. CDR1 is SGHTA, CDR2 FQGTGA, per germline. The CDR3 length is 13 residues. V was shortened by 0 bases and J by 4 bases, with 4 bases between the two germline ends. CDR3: CASSLTSYNEQFF. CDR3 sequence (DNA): TGTGCCAGCAGCTTAACGTCGTACAATGAGCAGTTCTTC.

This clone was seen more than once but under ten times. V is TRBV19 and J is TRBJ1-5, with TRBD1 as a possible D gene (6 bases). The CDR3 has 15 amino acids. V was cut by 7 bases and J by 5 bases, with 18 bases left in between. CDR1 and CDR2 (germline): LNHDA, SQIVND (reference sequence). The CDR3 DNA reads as TGTGCCAGTATTGCATCAGGACAGAAGCATCAGCCCCAGCATTTT. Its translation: CASIASGQKHQPQHF.

CDR3 in amino acids: CASSLGPTDTQYF. CDR3 DNA: TGTGCCAGCAGCTTAGGTCCTACAGATACGCAGTATTTT. This chain links TRBV11-2 with TRBJ2-3; the D is unclear. V lost 1 base, J lost 3 bases, and 5 bases lay in between. Germline V gene sequence: CDR1 SGHAT, CDR2 FQNNGV. The CDR3 loop spans 13 amino acids.

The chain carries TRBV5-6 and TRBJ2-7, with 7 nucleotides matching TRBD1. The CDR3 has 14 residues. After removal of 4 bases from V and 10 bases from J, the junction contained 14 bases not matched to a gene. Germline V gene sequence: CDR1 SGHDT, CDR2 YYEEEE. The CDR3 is CASSPGQSTPAQYF. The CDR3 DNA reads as TGTGCCAGCAGCCCGGGACAGAGCACCCCCGCACAGTACTTC.

CDR3 nucleotide sequence: TGTGCCAGCAGCAACCGACTTTCCCCCCACGAGCAGTACTTC. Translated, it gives CASSNRLSPHEQYF. The rearrangement links TRBV7-2 to TRBJ2-7; no definite D call. Trimming pared 5 bases from V and 5 bases from J, leaving 16 bases between. CDR3 length equals 14 residues. CDR1 and CDR2 (germline): SGHTA, FQGNSA.

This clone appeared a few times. The CDR3 DNA reads as TGCAGCGTTGTTATGCAGGCGACACCGAGCGGCTACACCTTC. This codes for CSVVMQATPSGYTF. V usage is TRBV29-1 and J usage is TRBJ1-2, with no clear D. With 4 bases removed from V and 8 bases from J, the gap between germline ends came to 20 bases. Germline loops: CDR1 SQVTM, CDR2 ANQGSEA. The CDR3 sequence is 14 residues long.

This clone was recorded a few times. CDR3 DNA sequence: TGTGCCAGCAGGGACAGCTCTGGGGCCAACGTCCTGACTTTC. It specifies CASRDSSGANVLTF. The chain carries TRBV2 and TRBJ2-6, with D possibly matching TRBD1 (6 bases). This CDR3 contains 14 residues. Germline assignment: CDR1 SNHLY and CDR2 FYNNEI. The germline V and J ends were trimmed by 6 bases and 0 bases, with 6 bases remaining between them.